The 23 T cell receptor beta chains in this list originate from one sample, sequenced in a study of T cells in Graves' hyperthyroidism and ophthalmopathy (dated by TCRdb to the late 2010s). Library construction relied on multiplex PCR. The data were produced on an Illumina HiSeq 2000. The TCR beta CDR3 regions were amplified from the RNA transcripts. The TCR CDR3 was subjected to a first round of RT-PCR using the HTBI primer set and the Qiagen OneStep RT-PCR kit. TCRdb itself trimmed the public reads at Q25 with fastp, ran MiXCR and retained productive beta chains. Under each unique CDR3 protein, matching rows form one entry showing the most common genes and DNA. A total of around 360,000 distinct CDR3 sequences appear in this sample, about 16% of them only once. The ten largest make up roughly a fifth of the sample. The source material was blood. Source of these receptors: a woman in her sixties or seventies with Graves' ophthalmopathy.

The sample holds a few counts of this clonotype. The chain has TRBV9 and TRBJ2-1, with no clear D. This CDR3 has 12 residues. V shed 3 bases and J shed 7 bases, with 8 bases lying between them. Germline V gene sequence: CDR1 SGDLS, CDR2 YYNGEE. In DNA, the CDR3 is TGTGCCAGCAGCGAGGGTCTGAATGAGCAGTTCTTC. Its protein product is CASSEGLNEQFF.

The chain joins TRBV5-6 to TRBJ2-6; unclear D gene. This CDR3 region has 15 residues. V was clipped by 2 bases and J by 4 bases, with 10 bases between them. Germline V lookup: CDR1 SGHDT, CDR2 YYEEEE. The CDR3 DNA reads TGTGCCAGCAGCTTTAAAAGGTCAGGGGCCAACGTCCTGACTTTC. This sequence encodes CASSFKRSGANVLTF.

The CDR3 reads CASSLDGSGATDTQYF. CDR3 DNA: TGCGCCAGCAGCTTGGACGGTAGCGGGGCCACAGATACGCAGTATTTT. This chain connects TRBV5-1 to TRBJ2-3; TRBD2 aligns across 8 bases. The junction had 5 bases not matched to a gene; V was cut back by 0 bases and J by 2 bases. The CDR3 contains 16 residues. Germline values: CDR1 SGHRS, CDR2 YFSETQ.

Ten or more counts support this clonotype. The chain links TRBV6-1 to TRBJ2-3, with TRBD1 matching 9 bases. CDR3 length: 18 amino acids. Germline CDR1 and CDR2: MNHNS and SASEGT. The junction had 14 bases not matched to a gene; V was cut back by 5 bases and J by 2 bases. CDR3 loop: CASSKGQGGPVPTDTQYF. CDR3 DNA sequence: TGTGCCAGCAGTAAGGGACAGGGAGGACCTGTCCCCACAGATACGCAGTATTTT.

This clonotype was detected many times. J is TRBJ2-5 and V is TRBV6-1; TRBD2 agrees at 9 bases. The CDR3 covers 15 residues. V was clipped by 4 bases and J by 4 bases; unmatched bases: 7. The germline V gene encodes CDR1 MNHNS and CDR2 SASEGT. CDR3 nucleotide sequence: TGTGCCAGCAGTGTCTTGGCGGGAGGGGGAGAGACCCAGTACTTC. Translated, it gives CASSVLAGGGETQYF.

For this clonotype: At one of its ends the junction is not consistent with the germline gene, which may arise from a read error. The chain carries TRBV6-4 and TRBJ2-5; D may match TRBD1 or TRBD2 (6 bases each). Looked up from germline, CDR1 is MRHNA and CDR2 is SNTAGT. The CDR3 runs 15 residues. In nucleotides, the CDR3 is TGTGCCAGCAATGACCCTACACGGGGGCGAGAGACCCAGTACTTC. It encodes CASNDPTRGRETQYF.

In its sample, this clonotype was seen a few times. This chain uses TRBV20-1 with TRBJ2-2; TRBD1 might be the D (7 bases). The CDR3 runs to 17 residues. V was trimmed by 2 bases and J by 6 bases, leaving 22 bases between them. In germline, CDR1 is DFQATT, CDR2 SNEGSKA (reference sequence). The CDR3 loop reads CSARWGGTVRPPGELFF. CDR3 bases: TGCAGTGCTAGATGGGGCGGGACAGTAAGGCCCCCCGGGGAGCTGTTTTTT.

This clonotype was counted many times. The gene calls are TRBV9 and TRBJ2-7; TRBD2 agrees at 7 bases. Unmatched junction bases numbered 14, after V lost 3 bases and J lost 2 bases. CDR1 and CDR2 from the germline V gene are SGDLS and YYNGEE. There are 17 residues in the CDR3. CDR3 region: CASSATGGSGTPYEQYF. The DNA of the CDR3 is TGTGCCAGCAGCGCAACCGGAGGGAGCGGGACCCCCTACGAGCAGTACTTC.

The chain recombines TRBV3-1 with TRBJ2-7, with 9 bases lining up with TRBD2. V lost 4 bases and J lost 2; bases outside the gene matches: 12. This CDR3 is 17 amino acids long. Germline CDR1 LGHDT, CDR2 YNNKEL (reference sequence). CDR3 in amino acids: CASSRNTGGLATYEQYF. The CDR3 nucleotides are TGTGCCAGCAGCCGCAACACCGGGGGACTAGCTACCTACGAGCAGTACTTC.

This clonotype was detected only a few times. The genes are TRBV24-1 and TRBJ2-5; TRBD1 is a possible D gene (6 bases). V was shortened by 2 bases and J by 0 bases, with 12 bases between the two germline ends. CDR3 length equals 16 residues. The V gene's germline CDR1 is KGHDR and CDR2 SFDVKD. The CDR3 sequence is CATSDSGTRYQETQYF. The CDR3 region has the DNA TGTGCCACCAGTGATTCCGGGACACGGTACCAAGAGACCCAGTACTTC.

The sample holds many counts of this clonotype. J is TRBJ2-7 and V is TRBV5-1; TRBD1 aligns across 7 bases. The length of the CDR3 is 14 residues. V lost 5 bases to trimming and J lost 2 bases; unmatched junction nucleotides: 7. The germline V gene has CDR1 SGHRS and CDR2 YFSETQ. The CDR3 here is CASSPRQGTYEQYF. The CDR3 DNA is TGCGCCAGCAGTCCGAGACAGGGAACCTACGAGCAGTACTTC. The variable domain in full, with the rest retrieved from reference TRBV5-1 and TRBJ2-7, is KAGVTQTPRYLIKTRGQQVTLSCSPISGHRSVSWYQQTPGQGLQFLFEYFSETQRNKGNFPGRFSGRQFSNSRSEMNVSTLELGDSALYLCASSPRQGTYEQYFGPGTRLTVT.

This clonotype was counted between two and nine times. J is TRBJ1-6 and V is TRBV14, with a weak D call TRBD1 (5 bases). V lost 4 bases, J lost 10 bases, and 14 bases lay in between. The CDR3 sequence is 14 residues long. CDR1 is SGHDN, CDR2 FVKESK, per germline. In DNA form, the CDR3 reads TGTGCCAGCAGCCCGACAGTATCTTACTCACCCCTCCACTTT. Translation: CASSPTVSYSPLHF.

In its sample, this clonotype was seen many times. The rearrangement links TRBV20-1 to TRBJ2-5; 7 bases map to TRBD2. Trimming at V came to 3 bases and at J to 4 bases, leaving 11 bases not matched to a gene. Germline assignment: CDR1 DFQATT and CDR2 SNEGSKA (reference sequence). The CDR3 loop spans 15 amino acids. Written as DNA, the CDR3 is TGCAGTGCTAGCGGGGGGAGGAGGGTAGGAGAGACCCAGTACTTC. Translated: CSASGGRRVGETQYF.

This clonotype was seen at least ten times. The rearrangement joins TRBV5-5 to TRBJ2-7; tentatively, D is TRBD2 (5 bases). The V and J ends lost 4 bases and 0 bases respectively, with 14 bases between them. Germline V gene sequence: CDR1 SGHKS, CDR2 YYEKEE (reference sequence). The length of the CDR3 is 15 residues. This CDR3 reads CASSRRAESSYEQYF. CDR3 sequence (DNA): TGTGCCAGCAGCCGGCGGGCAGAGAGCTCCTACGAGCAGTACTTC.

Points on this clonotype: A much larger clone lies one base from this, so it may be a read error. The chain has TRBV6-2 or TRBV6-3 and TRBJ2-6; 12 bases are shared with TRBD1. Germline CDR1 is MNHEY and CDR2 is SVGEGT. The CDR3 totals 18 residues. The CDR3 is CASTLQGTGGRGADVLTF. The CDR3 nucleotides read TGTGCCAGCACCCTACAAGGGACAGGGGGCAGGGGGGCCGACGTCCTGACTTTC.

This chain connects TRBV10-2 to TRBJ2-5; 14 bases are a match to TRBD2. The germline gives CDR1 WSHSY, CDR2 SAAADI. J gave up 5 bases and V 6 bases, and 8 bases lay outside the gene matches. The CDR3 is made up of 16 amino acids. In nucleotides, the CDR3 is TGCGCCAGCAGGACCGGGACTAGCGGGAGAGGGGAGACCCAGTACTTC. It codes for CASRTGTSGRGETQYF.

In this sample, this clonotype turned up many times. V gene TRBV18 combines with J gene TRBJ2-2, with D possibly being TRBD2 (6 bases). From germline, CDR1 is KGHSH and CDR2 LQKENI. This CDR3 comprises 17 residues. V lost 2 bases to trimming and J lost 4 bases, with 17 bases between them. CDR3 DNA sequence: TGTGCCAGCTCACCAAGGGGAATTAGCGGTACCACCGGGGAGCTGTTTTTT. Translating gives CASSPRGISGTTGELFF. Together with reference TRBV18 and TRBJ2-2, the CDR3 gives the full variable domain: NAGVMQNPRHLVRRRGQEARLRCSPMKGHSHVYWYRQLPEEGLKFMVYLQKENIIDESGMPKERFSAEFPKEGPSILRIQQVVRGDSAAYFCASSPRGISGTTGELFFGEGSRLTVL.

This clonotype came up many times. The genes are TRBV28 and TRBJ2-7; 9 bases line up with TRBD2. Looked up from germline, CDR1 is MDHEN and CDR2 is SYDVKM. J was trimmed by 6 bases and V by 3 bases; bases with no gene match: 15. The CDR3 is made up of 17 amino acids. The CDR3 DNA sequence: TGTGCCAGCAGTTTGGTCCGAGCTAGCGGGAAACTCTCCGAGCAGTACTTC. Translating it yields CASSLVRASGKLSEQYF.

This sequence joins TRBV7-3 and TRBJ2-2; D gene ambiguous. CDR3 size: 14 residues. Per germline, CDR1 SGHTA and CDR2 FQGTGA. Trimming removed 10 bases from V and 0 bases from J, with 12 bases in between. CDR3 coding DNA: TGTGCCACCCAGCCAGGCCCGAACACCGGGGAGCTGTTTTTT. It codes for CATQPGPNTGELFF.

This clonotype was detected only a few times. The chain has TRBV6-1 and TRBJ1-2; D ambiguous. Trimming took off 10 bases at V and 0 bases at J, with 12 bases between the two ends. This CDR3 contains 13 residues. CDR1 is MNHNS, CDR2 SASEGT, per germline. The CDR3: CAKMGRSNYGYTF. DNA of the CDR3: TGTGCCAAAATGGGCAGATCTAACTATGGCTACACCTTC.

The chain joins TRBV5-4 to TRBJ1-2; no reliable D call. This CDR3 spans 18 amino acids. V was shortened by 3 bases and J by 0 bases, with 21 bases between the two germline ends. Germline CDR1 and CDR2: SGHNT and YYREEE (reference sequence). CDR3 region: CASSSSVAPITANYGYTF. CDR3 nucleotide sequence: TGTGCCAGCAGCTCGTCCGTCGCTCCGATTACAGCTAACTATGGCTACACCTTC. The full variable domain, its missing parts supplied by reference TRBV5-4 and TRBJ1-2, is ETGVTQSPTHLIKTRGQQVTLRCSSQSGHNTVSWYQQALGQGPQFIFQYYREEENGRGNFPPRFSGLQFPNYSSELNVNALELDDSALYLCASSSSVAPITANYGYTFGSGTRLTVV.

The gene calls are TRBV25-1 and TRBJ2-2; D is possibly TRBD1 (5 bases). The CDR3 covers 16 residues. The germline CDR1 and CDR2 sequences are MGHDK and SYGVNS. The V gene lost 1 base and the J gene lost 0 bases, with 9 bases spanning the gap. CDR3 DNA sequence: TGTGCCAGCAGTGAATCAGGGTCCGCGAACACCGGGGAGCTGTTTTTT. This translates into CASSESGSANTGELFF.

This CDR3 is CASSVGAAGQETQYF. CDR3 nucleotides: TGTGCCAGCAGCGTAGGGGCGGCGGGGCAGGAGACCCAGTACTTC. The V gene is TRBV9, the J gene TRBJ2-5; a possible D gene is TRBD2 (6 bases). CDR1 and CDR2 (germline): SGDLS, YYNGEE. Between the trimmed V and J ends, which lost 0 bases and 5 bases, there was a span of 14 bases. The CDR3 consists of 15 residues.